The 8 T cell receptor beta chains below all came from one sample that was sequenced in a study of T-cell memory formation after mild COVID-19. TCRdb independently ran MiXCR on the 5' RACE reads; one entry per CDR3 protein. The data show tens of thousands of distinct CDR3 sequences, with roughly 12% seen just once and 12% to 15% held by the top ten. The source material was PBMCs or a T cell subset sorted from them (not recorded which). The receptors were gathered from an adult woman who had mild COVID-19 (a few samples of this study predate the infection). Cell type and time point are not known.

The sample holds many counts of this clonotype. V usage is TRBV24-1 and J usage is TRBJ1-1, with TRBD1 identical over 7 bases. Germline CDR1 and CDR2: KGHDR and SFDVKD. V lost 4 bases to trimming and J lost 5 bases; unmatched junction nucleotides: 6. The CDR3 loop spans 14 amino acids. Here the CDR3 DNA reads TGTGCCACCAGTGACTCGACAGGGTGGACTGAAGCTTTCTTT. Translating gives CATSDSTGWTEAFF.

This clonotype has at least ten counts. This rearrangement joins TRBV28 to TRBJ1-2, with 7 nucleotides matching TRBD1. The V gene end was trimmed by 2 bases and the J gene end by 5 bases; junction bases not matched to a gene: 8. CDR3 length: 15 residues. CDR1 is MDHEN, CDR2 SYDVKM, per germline. As DNA, the CDR3 is TGTGCCAGCAGTTTAGTGAGGGGGCCGGGGTATGGCTACACCTTC. It codes for CASSLVRGPGYGYTF.

This clonotype was picked up many times. The chain uses TRBV25-1 and TRBJ2-7; 7 nucleotides agree with TRBD2. V shed 4 bases, J shed 0 bases, and the junction held 9 bases outside the gene matches. The CDR3 is 16 residues long. Germline CDR1 is MGHDK and CDR2 is SYGVNS. The CDR3 DNA reads TGTGCCAGCAGTGGGGAGCGGGACTCAAGCTCCTACGAGCAGTACTTC. It yields the protein CASSGERDSSSYEQYF.

There are many counts of this clonotype. V gene TRBV9 combines with J gene TRBJ2-5, with D perhaps matching TRBD2 (5 bases). Germline V gives CDR1 SGDLS, CDR2 YYNGEE. The CDR3 is made up of 18 amino acids. The V end was cut by 0 bases, the J end by 5 bases, with 23 bases between. This chain's CDR3 is CASSVGNWTLHSRETQYF. DNA of the CDR3: TGTGCCAGCAGCGTAGGGAACTGGACTTTGCACTCGAGGGAGACCCAGTACTTC.

This clonotype showed up many times. This chain links TRBV5-1 with TRBJ1-1; 8 bases fit TRBD1. Per germline, CDR1 SGHRS and CDR2 YFSETQ. The J segment lost 7 bases and the V segment lost 4 bases, leaving 3 bases of the junction unmatched. This CDR3 is 12 amino acids long. The CDR3 loop is CASSRDRFEAFF. DNA for the CDR3: TGCGCCAGCAGCCGGGACAGGTTTGAAGCTTTCTTT.

This clonotype has ten or more counts. The rearrangement links TRBV7-3 to TRBJ1-1; D might be TRBD1 (6 bases). V dropped 5 bases and J dropped 10 bases, with 17 bases sitting between them. Per germline, CDR1 SGHTA and CDR2 FQGTGA. This CDR3 comprises 13 residues. The CDR3 here is CASSPTGGGRAFF. The CDR3 DNA reads as TGTGCCAGCAGCCCGACGGGAGGGGGACGAGCTTTCTTT.

This clonotype was observed many times. The CDR3 is CASSLHMGEQYF. The DNA of the CDR3 is TGTGCCAGCAGTTTACACATGGGGGAGCAGTACTTC. The rearrangement links TRBV12-3 or TRBV12-4 to TRBJ2-7; unclear D gene. Trimming removed 2 bases at V and 7 bases at J, with 9 bases between. The CDR3 has 12 residues.

This clonotype was observed at least ten times. The chain uses TRBV20-1 and TRBJ1-1; 10 bases are shared with TRBD1. In germline, CDR1 is DFQATT, CDR2 SNEGSKA (reference sequence). CDR3 length: 18 residues. V trimming: 1 base; J trimming: 3 bases; junction bases outside the gene matches: 14. CDR3 nucleotides: TGCAGTGCTAGAGGATACGGACAGGGGGTTAGGTCGGACACTGAAGCTTTCTTT. Its translation is CSARGYGQGVRSDTEAFF.